These 6 T cell receptor beta chains were all obtained from the same sample, sequenced in a study of T-cell memory formation after mild COVID-19 (dated by TCRdb to about 2021). The method was 5' RACE. The instrument given in TCRdb is Illumina NovaSeq 6000. TCRdb cleaned the public reads at Q25 with fastp, built clones with MiXCR and kept in-frame beta chains. Rows are combined by CDR3 protein, so each entry shows the most common genes and DNA. A total of some 57,000 distinct CDR3 sequences appear in this sample, 10% to 15% of them only once. Together, the top ten hold 24% of the sample. Source material: PBMCs or a T cell subset sorted from them (not recorded which). Receptors originate from a man younger than 35 who had mild COVID-19 (a few samples of this study predate the infection). The sample titles of this study are shuffled in the database, so cell type and time point are left out; the donor was told from shared clones.

There are a few counts of this clonotype. The rearrangement joins TRBV10-3 to TRBJ2-1, with D tentatively TRBD1 (5 bases). The CDR3 contains 17 residues. Germline assignment: CDR1 ENHRY and CDR2 SYGVKD. Trimming took 10 bases from V and 6 from J, leaving 28 bases between them. The CDR3 bases are TGTGCCACCAGAACCGGAGAAGGGGCTTTTAGAACCAATGAGCAGTTCTTC. It translates to CATRTGEGAFRTNEQFF.

This clonotype has ten or more counts. The chain couples TRBV7-3 to TRBJ2-3, with D perhaps matching TRBD1 or TRBD2 (7 bases each). CDR1 and CDR2 from the germline V gene are SGHTA and FQGTGA. This CDR3 has 14 amino acids. Trimming removed 6 bases from V and 3 bases from J, with 13 bases in between. CDR3 nucleotide sequence: TGTGCCAGCAGTTCAGGGGGAGGGACAGATACGCAGTATTTT. Amino acids: CASSSGGGTDTQYF. Looking up the rest from reference TRBV7-3 and TRBJ2-3 gives the full variable domain: GAGVSQTPSNKVTEKGKYVELRCDPISGHTALYWYRQSLGQGPEFLIYFQGTGAADDSGLPNDRFFAVRPEGSVSTLKIQRTERGDSAVYLCASSSGGGTDTQYFGPGTRLTVL.

This clonotype has a handful of counts. The chain combines TRBV11-3 with TRBJ2-1; TRBD2 aligns across 7 bases. The CDR3 spans 16 residues. Germline trimming cut 5 bases from V and 7 bases from J; bases unmatched to any gene: 14. From germline, CDR1 is SGHNT and CDR2 YENEEA. The CDR3 loop reads CASSHYVAGGGNEQFF. In DNA form, the CDR3 reads TGTGCCAGCAGCCATTACGTAGCGGGTGGCGGGAATGAGCAGTTCTTC.

Note on this clonotype: A much larger clone lies one base from this, so it may be a read error. The chain combines TRBV5-1 with TRBJ2-2, with 8 bases lining up with TRBD1. The CDR3 length is 15 residues. Germline CDR1 reads SGHRS; CDR2 reads YFSETQ. In DNA form, the CDR3 reads TGCGCCAGCGGAGACAGGGGTGGTTCTACCGTGGAGCTGTTTTTT. It encodes CASGDRGGSTVELFF.

The chain carries TRBV12-3 or TRBV12-4 and TRBJ1-2, with a tentative D call TRBD1 (6 bases). V dropped 7 bases and J dropped 0 bases, with 12 bases sitting between them. CDR3 size: 14 residues. CDR3 bases: TGTGCCAGCACTATTAGGGGGTCTAACTATGGCTACACCTTC. It yields the protein CASTIRGSNYGYTF.

The chain combines TRBV28 with TRBJ2-7; D uncertain. The CDR3 totals 13 residues. The germline V gene has CDR1 MDHEN and CDR2 SYDVKM. V was clipped by 6 bases and J by 8 bases, with 17 bases between them. The CDR3 spells CASSTSRYMKQYV. The CDR3 DNA reads TGTGCCAGCAGCACCAGCCGGTACATGAAGCAGTACGTC.